These 32 T cell receptor beta chains were sequenced from one sample in a study of blood T cell repertoires in COVID-19. Clones were sequenced by immunoSEQ multiplex PCR, and TCRdb holds only the in-frame ones, with some missing. The sample consists of 45,000 to 55,000 clones, 90% of them appearing once. Sequencing was performed on peripheral blood. All receptors derive from a woman between 40 and 50 years old with active COVID-19.

The chain recombines TRBV19 with TRBJ2-5, with 12 positions matching TRBD1. Per the germline V gene, CDR1 is LNHDA and CDR2 is SQIVND (reference sequence). The trim removed 5 bases at V and 4 bases at J, leaving 11 bases unmatched. There are 17 residues in the CDR3. As DNA, the CDR3 is TGTGCCAGTAGTCCCCGTTGGGGACAGGGGGCCGTAGAGACCCAGTACTTC. Translation gives CASSPRWGQGAVETQYF.

CDR3 in amino acids: CASSGTGSGAGELFF. The CDR3 nucleotides are TGTGCCAGCAGTGGGACAGGGTCGGGGGCCGGGGAGCTGTTTTTT. V and J are TRBV25-1 and TRBJ2-2; 8 bases map to TRBD1. The CDR3 is made up of 15 amino acids. Germline CDR1 MGHDK, CDR2 SYGVNS. V was clipped by 4 bases and J by 6 bases; unmatched bases: 7.

V is TRBV10-3 and J is TRBJ2-7; 15 bases agree with TRBD2. Germline lookup yields CDR1 ENHRY and CDR2 SYGVKD. The CDR3 extends over 14 amino acids. The junction had 4 bases not matched to a gene; V was cut back by 6 bases and J by 7 bases. This CDR3 reads CAIRGTSGGQEQYF. The CDR3 coding sequence is TGTGCCATCAGAGGGACTAGCGGGGGGCAGGAGCAGTACTTC.

The J gene is TRBJ1-4, the V gene TRBV11-3; D is perhaps TRBD1 (6 bases). The CDR3 totals 12 residues. Germline CDR1 and CDR2: SGHNT and YENEEA. Trimming took 6 bases from V and 10 from J, leaving 12 bases between them. Here the CDR3 DNA reads TGTGCCAGCAGTCCAGGGGCGGGAAAACTGTTTTTT. This sequence encodes CASSPGAGKLFF. Looking up the rest from reference TRBV11-3 and TRBJ1-4 gives the full variable domain: EAGVVQSPRYKIIEKKQPVAFWCNPISGHNTLYWYLQNLGQGPELLIRYENEEAVDDSQLPKDRFSAERLKGVDSTLKIQPAELGDSAVYLCASSPGAGKLFFGSGTQLSVL.

The chain links TRBV5-1 to TRBJ2-2; the match to TRBD1 covers 7 bases. The V gene's germline CDR1 is SGHRS and CDR2 YFSETQ. The junction had 9 bases not matched to a gene; V was cut back by 4 bases and J by 3 bases. The length of the CDR3 is 16 residues. The CDR3 region is CASSPSTGSDTGELFF. The CDR3, as DNA: TGCGCCAGCAGCCCGTCGACAGGGTCGGACACCGGGGAGCTGTTTTTT. The full variable domain, rest sourced from reference TRBV5-1 and TRBJ2-2, is KAGVTQTPRYLIKTRGQQVTLSCSPISGHRSVSWYQQTPGQGLQFLFEYFSETQRNKGNFPGRFSGRQFSNSRSEMNVSTLELGDSALYLCASSPSTGSDTGELFFGEGSRLTVL.

The V call is TRBV30, the J call TRBJ2-3, with 11 nucleotides matching TRBD1. The CDR3 is 14 amino acids. Germline assignment: CDR1 GTSNPN and CDR2 SVGIG (reference sequence). Trimming cost V 5 bases and J 0 bases; bases outside gene matches: 1. CDR3 region: CAWGQGASTDTQYF. CDR3 in DNA: TGTGCCTGGGGACAGGGGGCTAGCACAGATACGCAGTATTTT.

V gene TRBV6-2 or TRBV6-3 combines with J gene TRBJ1-2; 8 nucleotides match TRBD1. The ends lost 4 bases at V and 7 bases at J; junction bases unmatched: 8. This CDR3 has 14 residues. In germline, CDR1 is MNHEY, CDR2 SVGEGT. The CDR3 bases are TGTGCCAGCAGTTGGGCAGGGGGCCGGGTTGGCTACACCTTC. Translating it yields CASSWAGGRVGYTF.

The V gene is TRBV9, the J gene TRBJ1-3; no definite D call. There are 17 residues in the CDR3. Germline assignment: CDR1 SGDLS and CDR2 YYNGEE. V lost 0 bases, J lost 1 base, and 14 bases lay in between. The chain's CDR3 is CASSVAASGRSGNTIYF. CDR3 DNA sequence: TGTGCCAGCAGCGTAGCGGCCTCTGGGCGTTCTGGAAACACCATATATTTT.

The chain has TRBV5-4 and TRBJ2-5, with 7 bases lining up with TRBD1. The CDR3 has 14 residues. Germline CDR1 reads SGHNT; CDR2 reads YYREEE (reference sequence). V gave up 4 bases and J gave up 1 base; unmatched junction bases: 4. In DNA, the CDR3 is TGTGCCAGCAGCGCCCGGGACAGCCAAGAGACCCAGTACTTC. Translation: CASSARDSQETQYF.

V is TRBV6-2 or TRBV6-3 and J is TRBJ1-6; 7 bases are shared with TRBD1. Trimming at V came to 5 bases and at J to 8 bases, leaving 3 bases not matched to a gene. Germline values: CDR1 MNHEY, CDR2 SVGEGT. This CDR3 is built from 13 residues. CDR3 amino acids: CASSGTAYSPLHF. Here the CDR3 DNA reads TGTGCCAGCAGTGGGACAGCATATTCACCCCTCCACTTT.

This CDR3 reads CATSSRDRVFNEQFF. The CDR3, as DNA: TGTGCCACCAGCAGCCGGGACAGGGTGTTCAATGAGCAGTTCTTC. This sequence joins TRBV15 and TRBJ2-1, with 9 bases aligning to TRBD1. Looked up from germline, CDR1 is LNHNV and CDR2 is YYDKDF (reference sequence). This CDR3 region has 15 residues. J gave up 6 bases and V 3 bases, and 6 bases lay outside the gene matches.

The V gene is TRBV7-2, the J gene TRBJ1-1, with 7 bases aligning to TRBD1. J gave up 6 bases and V 6 bases, and 10 bases lay outside the gene matches. CDR3 length: 14 residues. CDR1 and CDR2 (germline): SGHTA, FQGNSA. The CDR3 DNA is TGTGCCAGCAGGGCTAACAGGGGCCCCCCTGAAGCTTTCTTT. Protein sequence: CASRANRGPPEAFF.

This clone was recorded only once. V and J are TRBV6-6 and TRBJ2-5; TRBD1 is a possible D gene (6 bases). There are 17 residues in the CDR3. CDR1 MNHNY and CDR2 SVGAGI come from the germline V gene (reference sequence). V was pared by 5 bases and J by 1 base, with 20 bases between. The CDR3 DNA follows: TGTGCCAGCAGTCAGAGACAGGCCTTTACTCCCCAAGAGACCCAGTACTTC. It specifies CASSQRQAFTPQETQYF.

This clone was found once. This chain links TRBV9 with TRBJ2-7; the D gene is possibly TRBD2 (6 bases). CDR3 size: 15 residues. V lost 4 bases to trimming and J lost 6 bases, with 20 bases between them. Germline V CDR1 and CDR2: SGDLS, YYNGEE. CDR3 region: CASSPGGTLSGEQYF. The CDR3 DNA follows: TGTGCCAGCAGCCCCGGAGGGACTCTCAGCGGCGAGCAGTACTTC.

This chain uses TRBV30 with TRBJ1-2; TRBD1 aligns across 10 bases. In germline, CDR1 is GTSNPN, CDR2 SVGIG (reference sequence). Trimming took 7 bases from V and 7 from J; bases not matched to a gene: 6. The length of the CDR3 is 12 residues. The DNA for the CDR3 is TGTGCCTTGGCCGGGACAGGGGCTGGCTACACCTTC. Its translation is CALAGTGAGYTF.

This clone was counted a few times. The genes are TRBV7-9 and TRBJ1-2; 9 positions match TRBD1. With 4 bases clipped from V and 4 bases from J, the junction kept 4 bases outside the gene matches. The CDR3 loop spans 14 amino acids. CDR1 is SEHNR, CDR2 FQNEAQ, per germline (reference sequence). The CDR3 protein is CASSSGQGFYGYTF. CDR3 in DNA: TGTGCCAGCAGCTCCGGACAGGGGTTCTATGGCTACACCTTC. Looking up the rest from reference TRBV7-9 and TRBJ1-2 gives the full variable domain: DTGVSQNPRHKITKRGQNVTFRCDPISEHNRLYWYRQTLGQGPEFLTYFQNEAQLEKSRLLSDRFSAERPKGSFSTLEIQRTEQGDSAMYLCASSSGQGFYGYTFGSGTRLTVV.

CDR3 DNA: TGTGCCAGCAGCAGGCTGAGCGGGGGGTCTGGAGAGACCCAGTACTTC. This translates into CASSRLSGGSGETQYF. The V gene is TRBV7-8, the J gene TRBJ2-5, with 9 bases that match TRBD2. From germline, CDR1 is SGHVS and CDR2 FQNEAQ. The CDR3 has 16 residues. After removal of 5 bases from V and 4 bases from J, the junction contained 11 bases not matched to a gene.

The CDR3 DNA sequence: TGTGCCAGCAGTAGACAGGGGCACTATGGCTACACCTTC. Translated: CASSRQGHYGYTF. The rearrangement uses TRBV25-1 and TRBJ1-2; 8 bases match TRBD1. Unmatched junction bases numbered 2, after V lost 5 bases and J lost 3 bases. The CDR3 length is 13 residues. Germline V CDR1 and CDR2: MGHDK, SYGVNS.

V gene TRBV7-9 combines with J gene TRBJ1-1; TRBD1 is a possible D gene (6 bases). Trimming removed 4 bases at V and 0 bases at J, with 12 bases between. The V gene's germline CDR1 is SEHNR and CDR2 FQNEAQ (reference sequence). The CDR3 sequence is 15 residues long. The chain's CDR3 is CASSSLQGLNTEAFF. For the CDR3, the DNA is TGTGCCAGCAGCTCCTTACAGGGTTTGAACACTGAAGCTTTCTTT.

V is TRBV10-3 and J is TRBJ2-5; 7 bases fit TRBD1. Germline V gene sequence: CDR1 ENHRY, CDR2 SYGVKD. The CDR3 sequence is 14 residues long. Trimming cost V 5 bases and J 2 bases; bases outside gene matches: 5. CDR3 DNA sequence: TGTGCCATCAGTCATACGGGACAGCAAGAGACCCAGTACTTC. As protein: CAISHTGQQETQYF.

V is TRBV25-1 and J is TRBJ2-1; D is possibly TRBD2 (6 bases). CDR1 is MGHDK, CDR2 SYGVNS, per germline. The V gene lost 7 bases and the J gene lost 1 base, with 11 bases spanning the gap. The CDR3 is 14 amino acids. CDR3 amino acids: CASNTAGSYNEQFF. DNA of the CDR3: TGTGCCAGCAATACTGCGGGGTCCTACAATGAGCAGTTCTTC.

V gene TRBV5-1 combines with J gene TRBJ1-1; no firm D call. Germline assignment: CDR1 SGHRS and CDR2 YFSETQ. CDR3 size: 16 residues. V lost 0 bases to trimming and J lost 4 bases, with 16 bases between them. The CDR3 region is CASSLDPRRAITEAFF. The CDR3 DNA sequence: TGCGCCAGCAGCTTGGACCCCCGGCGGGCAATCACTGAAGCTTTCTTT.

The chain couples TRBV5-6 to TRBJ2-5, with 8 bases matching TRBD1. Trimming removed 4 bases from V and 2 bases from J; junction bases left unmatched: 13. This CDR3 has 17 amino acids. Per germline, CDR1 SGHDT and CDR2 YYEEEE. In DNA form, the CDR3 reads TGTGCCAGCAGCGGAACCGGGACAGGAGCGCTTCAAGAGACCCAGTACTTC. Protein: CASSGTGTGALQETQYF.

V gene TRBV11-2 combines with J gene TRBJ2-1; 9 nucleotides line up with TRBD2. Germline CDR1 and CDR2: SGHAT and FQNNGV. The CDR3 extends over 13 amino acids. After removal of 5 bases from V and 13 bases from J, the junction contained 9 bases not matched to a gene. The CDR3 nucleotides read TGTGCCAGCAGCCCCCCCGGAGCGGGGGGACAGTTCTTC. Its translation: CASSPPGAGGQFF.

This rearrangement joins TRBV2 to TRBJ2-3, with TRBD2 matching 8 bases. The CDR3 extends over 13 amino acids. V lost 4 bases and J lost 6; bases outside the gene matches: 3. CDR1 and CDR2 (germline): SNHLY, FYNNEI. CDR3 in amino acids: CASSGTSPDTQYF. For the CDR3, the DNA is TGTGCCAGCAGTGGGACTAGCCCGGATACGCAGTATTTT.

J is TRBJ1-2 and V is TRBV30, with 7 bases that match TRBD1. J lost 2 bases, V lost 4 bases, and 10 bases had no gene match. The CDR3 consists of 15 residues. The germline gives CDR1 GTSNPN, CDR2 SVGIG (reference sequence). In DNA form, the CDR3 reads TGTGCCTGGACTCGGGGGACAGCTGCCAACTATGGCTACACCTTC. The encoded protein is CAWTRGTAANYGYTF.

This chain links TRBV5-1 with TRBJ1-1, with 8 bases matching TRBD1. Germline loops: CDR1 SGHRS, CDR2 YFSETQ. V was pared by 7 bases and J by 0 bases, with 5 bases of the junction left unmatched. This CDR3 has 14 residues. The CDR3 DNA reads TGCGCCAGCCGTAGGACAGGGATGAACACTGAAGCTTTCTTT. This gives the protein CASRRTGMNTEAFF.

The chain joins TRBV4-1 to TRBJ1-5; 8 bases fit TRBD1. V was pared by 0 bases and J by 5 bases, with 9 bases of the junction left unmatched. From germline, CDR1 is MGHRA and CDR2 YSYEKL. The CDR3 has 17 residues. CDR3 sequence (DNA): TGCGCCAGCAGCCAAGACCCCCAGGGGGCTCGCTATCAGCCCCAGCATTTT. This codes for CASSQDPQGARYQPQHF.

V usage is TRBV11-3 and J usage is TRBJ2-5; D perhaps matches TRBD1 (6 bases). The V end was cut by 1 base, the J end by 2 bases, with 17 bases between. The CDR3 spans 17 residues. The V gene's germline CDR1 is SGHNT and CDR2 YENEEA. The CDR3 reads CASSLGGSGASQETQYF. The DNA of the CDR3 is TGTGCCAGCAGCTTAGGTGGCTCAGGGGCTTCGCAAGAGACCCAGTACTTC.

This clone was recorded only once. V and J are TRBV19 and TRBJ2-3; the D gene is possibly TRBD2 (6 bases). Trimming left V 7 bases short and J 0 bases short, with 11 bases between. Germline V lookup: CDR1 LNHDA, CDR2 SQIVND (reference sequence). The CDR3 has 14 amino acids. The CDR3 region is CASTGLASTDTQYF. The CDR3, as DNA: TGTGCCAGTACGGGGCTAGCGAGCACAGATACGCAGTATTTT.

V is TRBV3-1 (or the pseudogene TRBV3-2) and J is TRBJ2-5; TRBD2 agrees at 10 bases. J lost 7 bases, V lost 0 bases, and 14 bases had no gene match. The CDR3 is 18 residues long. Germline CDR1 LGHDT, CDR2 YNNKEL (reference sequence). The CDR3 here is CASSQEWGSGGPIGTQYF. CDR3 nucleotides: TGTGCCAGCAGCCAAGAATGGGGTAGCGGGGGGCCAATTGGGACCCAGTACTTC.

This clone was observed a single time. The chain carries TRBV19 and TRBJ1-5; TRBD1 aligns across 7 bases. The CDR3 runs to 15 residues. Looked up from germline, CDR1 is LNHDA and CDR2 is SQIVND (reference sequence). The V segment lost 7 bases and the J segment 4 bases; nucleotides outside the gene matches: 10. Written as DNA, the CDR3 is TGTGCCAGTACCTTAAGAGGGACAGAAAATCAGCCCCAGCATTTT. It codes for CASTLRGTENQPQHF. Using reference TRBV19 and TRBJ1-5 for the parts outside the CDR3, the full variable domain is DGGITQSPKYLFRKEGQNVTLSCEQNLNHDAMYWYRQDPGQGLRLIYYSQIVNDFQKGDIAEGYSVSREKKESFPLTVTSAQKNPTAFYLCASTLRGTENQPQHFGDGTRLSIL.